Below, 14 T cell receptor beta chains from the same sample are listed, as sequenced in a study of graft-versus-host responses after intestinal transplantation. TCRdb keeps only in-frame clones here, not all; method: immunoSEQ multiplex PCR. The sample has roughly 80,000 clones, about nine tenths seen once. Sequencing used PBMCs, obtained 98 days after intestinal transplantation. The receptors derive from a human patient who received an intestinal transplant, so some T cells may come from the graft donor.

The CDR3 spells CASSLTGGYEQYF. DNA for the CDR3: TGCGCCAGCAGCTTGACAGGGGGCTACGAGCAGTACTTC. The rearrangement joins TRBV5-1 to TRBJ2-7, with 8 bases aligning to TRBD1. Germline CDR1 reads SGHRS; CDR2 reads YFSETQ. CDR3 size: 13 residues. V was pared by 1 base and J by 3 bases, with 0 bases of the junction left unmatched.

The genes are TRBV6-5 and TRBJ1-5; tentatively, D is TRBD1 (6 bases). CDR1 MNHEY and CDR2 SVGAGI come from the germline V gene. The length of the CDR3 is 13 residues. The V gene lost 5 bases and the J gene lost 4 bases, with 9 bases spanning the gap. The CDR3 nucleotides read TGTGCCAGCAGTGAAGGGACAAATCAGCCCCAGCATTTT. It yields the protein CASSEGTNQPQHF.

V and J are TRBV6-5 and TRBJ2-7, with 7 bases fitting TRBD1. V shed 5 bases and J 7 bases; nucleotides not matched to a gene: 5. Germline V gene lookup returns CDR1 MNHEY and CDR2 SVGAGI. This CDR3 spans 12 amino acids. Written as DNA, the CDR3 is TGTGCCAGCAGTCGGACAGGCTTGGAGCAGTACTTC. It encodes CASSRTGLEQYF.

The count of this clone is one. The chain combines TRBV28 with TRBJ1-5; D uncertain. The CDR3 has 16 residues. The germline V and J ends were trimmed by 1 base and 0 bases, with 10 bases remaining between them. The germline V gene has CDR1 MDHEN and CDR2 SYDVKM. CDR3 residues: CASSLYPSYSNQPQHF. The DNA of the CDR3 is TGTGCCAGCAGTTTATATCCAAGTTATAGCAATCAGCCCCAGCATTTT.

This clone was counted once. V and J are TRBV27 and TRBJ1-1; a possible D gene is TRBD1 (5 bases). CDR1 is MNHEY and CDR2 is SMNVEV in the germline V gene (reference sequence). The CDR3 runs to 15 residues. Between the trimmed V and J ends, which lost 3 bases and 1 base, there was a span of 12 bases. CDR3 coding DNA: TGTGCCAGCAGTTTCTCCGGGACGTCGAACACTGAAGCTTTCTTT. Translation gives CASSFSGTSNTEAFF.

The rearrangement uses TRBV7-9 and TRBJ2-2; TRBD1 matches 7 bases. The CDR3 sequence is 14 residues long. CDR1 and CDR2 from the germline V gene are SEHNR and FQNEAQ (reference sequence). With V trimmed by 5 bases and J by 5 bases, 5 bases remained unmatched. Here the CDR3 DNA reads TGTGCCAGCAGCATACAGGGGTGGACCGGGGAGCTGTTTTTT. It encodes CASSIQGWTGELFF.

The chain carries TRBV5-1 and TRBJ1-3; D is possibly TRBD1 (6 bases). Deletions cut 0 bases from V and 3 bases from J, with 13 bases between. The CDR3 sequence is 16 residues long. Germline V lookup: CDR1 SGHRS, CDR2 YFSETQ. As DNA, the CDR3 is TGCGCCAGCAGCTTGGACTCGGGGGCGTATGGAAACACCATATATTTT. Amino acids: CASSLDSGAYGNTIYF.

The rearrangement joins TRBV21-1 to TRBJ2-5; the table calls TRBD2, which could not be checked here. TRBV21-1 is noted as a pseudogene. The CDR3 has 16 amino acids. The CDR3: CASSKGTSGRGETQYF. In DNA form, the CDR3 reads TGTGCCAGCAGCAAGGGGACTAGCGGGAGGGGAGAGACCCAGTACTTC.

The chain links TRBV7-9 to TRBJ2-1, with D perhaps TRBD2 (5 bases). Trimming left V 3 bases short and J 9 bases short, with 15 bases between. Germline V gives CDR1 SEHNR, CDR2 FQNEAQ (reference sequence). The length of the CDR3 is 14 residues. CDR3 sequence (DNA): TGTGCCAGCAGCTTGGTCCACTCGGGAAGTGAGCAGTTCTTC. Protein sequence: CASSLVHSGSEQFF.

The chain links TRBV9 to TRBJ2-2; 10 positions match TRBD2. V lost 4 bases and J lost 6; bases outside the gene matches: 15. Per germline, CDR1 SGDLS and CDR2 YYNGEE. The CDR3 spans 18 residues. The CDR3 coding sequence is TGTGCCAGCAGCCCCCGGTCAGTGATGGGACTAGCGCCCGGGGAGCTGTTTTTT. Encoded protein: CASSPRSVMGLAPGELFF.

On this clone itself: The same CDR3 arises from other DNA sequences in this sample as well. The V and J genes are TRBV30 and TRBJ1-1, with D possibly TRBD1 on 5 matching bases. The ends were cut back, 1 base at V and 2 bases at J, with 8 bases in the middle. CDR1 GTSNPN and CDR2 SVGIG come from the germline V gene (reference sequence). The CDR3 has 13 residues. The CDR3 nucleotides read TGTGCCTGGAGTGGGCAGGGAAACACTGAAGCTTTCTTT. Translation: CAWSGQGNTEAFF.

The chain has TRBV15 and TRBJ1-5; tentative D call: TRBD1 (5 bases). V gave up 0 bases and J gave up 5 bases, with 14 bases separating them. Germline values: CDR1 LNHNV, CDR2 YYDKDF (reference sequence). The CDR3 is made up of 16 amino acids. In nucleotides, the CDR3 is TGTGCCACCAGCAGAGATTGGGGGTGGATTCATCAGCCCCAGCATTTT. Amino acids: CATSRDWGWIHQPQHF.

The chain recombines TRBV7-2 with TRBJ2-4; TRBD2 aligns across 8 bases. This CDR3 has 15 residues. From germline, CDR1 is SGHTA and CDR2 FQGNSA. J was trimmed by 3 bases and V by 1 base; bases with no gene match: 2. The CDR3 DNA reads TGTGCCAGCAGCTTAGATAGCGGGGTCAAAAACATTCAGTACTTC. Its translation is CASSLDSGVKNIQYF.

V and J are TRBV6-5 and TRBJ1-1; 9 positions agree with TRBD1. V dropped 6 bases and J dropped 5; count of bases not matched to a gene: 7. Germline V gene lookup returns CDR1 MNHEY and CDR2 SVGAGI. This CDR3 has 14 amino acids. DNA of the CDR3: TGTGCCAGCAGGGCGACAGGGGGTGGGACTGAAGCTTTCTTT. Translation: CASRATGGGTEAFF.